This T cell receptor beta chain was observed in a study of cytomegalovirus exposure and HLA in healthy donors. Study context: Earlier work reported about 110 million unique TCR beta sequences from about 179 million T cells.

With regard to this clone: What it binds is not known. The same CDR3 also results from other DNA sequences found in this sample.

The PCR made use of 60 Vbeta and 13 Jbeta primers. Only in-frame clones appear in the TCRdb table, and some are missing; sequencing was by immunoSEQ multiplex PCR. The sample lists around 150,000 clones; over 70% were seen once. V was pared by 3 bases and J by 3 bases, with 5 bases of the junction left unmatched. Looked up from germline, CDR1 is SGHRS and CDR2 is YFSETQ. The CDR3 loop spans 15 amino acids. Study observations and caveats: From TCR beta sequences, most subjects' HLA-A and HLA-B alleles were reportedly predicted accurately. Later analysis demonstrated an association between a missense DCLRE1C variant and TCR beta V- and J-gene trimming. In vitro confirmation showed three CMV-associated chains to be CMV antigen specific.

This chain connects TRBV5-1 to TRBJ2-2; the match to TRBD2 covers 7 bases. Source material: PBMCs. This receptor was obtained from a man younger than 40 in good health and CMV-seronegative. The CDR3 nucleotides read TGCGCCAGCAGCTGGGGAGGGCGGGACACCGGGGAGCTGTTTTTT. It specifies CASSWGGRDTGELFF.